This is a list of T cell receptor beta chains from one sample in a study of vaccination effects on CD4 cells after COVID-19. The method was immunoSEQ multiplex PCR; TCRdb's version includes in-frame clones alone and lacks a portion of them. The profile shows some 30,000 clones, roughly 76% of them singletons. These receptors lack a known antigen. The sample here was CD4+ T cells from PBMCs cultured with SARS-CoV-2 spike peptides, taken after COVID-19 vaccination. The receptors here all came from a human donor who received a COVID-19 vaccine. Some clones in this sample may be carry-over from other donors' samples. CDR3s include the opening cysteine and the closing phenylalanine or tryptophan. Each record gives: CDR3 DNA, CDR3 protein, D gene, J gene, clone size, V gene. The D gene is left open where the match is weak. Expanded clones get a size class; other rows say once, few or many, or leave the size out.

cdr3_nt: TGTGCCATCAGTGAGTCGGGCAGGGAAGCCTCTAACTATGGCTACACCTTC
cdr3_aa: CAISESGREASNYGYTF
d_call: .
j_call: TRBJ1-2
clone_size: few
v_call: TRBV10-3

cdr3_nt: TGTGCCAGCAGCCGTCTCAACATGATTATGACTGAAGCTTTCTTT
cdr3_aa: CASSRLNMIMTEAFF
d_call: .
j_call: TRBJ1-1
clone_size: .
v_call: TRBV5-6

cdr3_nt: TGTGCCAGCAGTGAATGGTGGGACAGAGGGGGCTACACCTTC
cdr3_aa: CASSEWWDRGGYTF
d_call: TRBD1
j_call: TRBJ1-2
clone_size: .
v_call: TRBV2

cdr3_nt: TGTGCCAGCAATCCGACAGGGGAGTATGGCTACACCTTC
cdr3_aa: CASNPTGEYGYTF
d_call: TRBD1
j_call: TRBJ1-2
clone_size: few
v_call: TRBV12-3/TRBV12-4

cdr3_nt: TGCGCCAGCAGTGGTCTCAACACCGGGGAGCTGTTTTTT
cdr3_aa: CASSGLNTGELFF
d_call: .
j_call: TRBJ2-2
clone_size: few
v_call: TRBV10-1

cdr3_nt: TGTGCCAGCTCTGGTAGTACAGGAAACACCATATATTTT
cdr3_aa: CASSGSTGNTIYF
d_call: .
j_call: TRBJ1-3
clone_size: few
v_call: TRBV18

cdr3_nt: TGCGCCAGCAGTCAAATCGACAGGGGAGGCAATCAGCCCCAGCATTTT
cdr3_aa: CASSQIDRGGNQPQHF
d_call: TRBD1
j_call: TRBJ1-5
clone_size: .
v_call: TRBV23-1

cdr3_nt: TGTGCCAGCAGTAGAAACACTCAAACTGAAGCTTTCTTT
cdr3_aa: CASSRNTQTEAFF
d_call: .
j_call: TRBJ1-1
clone_size: .
v_call: TRBV2

cdr3_nt: TGTGCCACCAGCAGAGGGGGTAGTGTTGAAAAACTGTTTTTT
cdr3_aa: CATSRGGSVEKLFF
d_call: .
j_call: TRBJ1-4
clone_size: .
v_call: TRBV15

cdr3_nt: TGTGCCTGGAGTGTAGGGGGGCCAGGAGATACGCAGTATTTT
cdr3_aa: CAWSVGGPGDTQYF
d_call: .
j_call: TRBJ2-3
clone_size: .
v_call: TRBV30

cdr3_nt: TGTGCCTGGAGTGTAGGCAGCACAGATACGCAGTATTTT
cdr3_aa: CAWSVGSTDTQYF
d_call: .
j_call: TRBJ2-3
clone_size: .
v_call: TRBV30

cdr3_nt: TGTGCCAGCAGCCGGGACAGGGGGAACACTGAAGCTTTCTTT
cdr3_aa: CASSRDRGNTEAFF
d_call: TRBD1
j_call: TRBJ1-1
clone_size: .
v_call: TRBV11-3

cdr3_nt: TGTGCCAGCAGGCGGACTAGCGGGGTCACCGGGGAGCTGTTTTTT
cdr3_aa: CASRRTSGVTGELFF
d_call: TRBD2
j_call: TRBJ2-2
clone_size: .
v_call: TRBV7-3

cdr3_nt: TGCGCCAGCAGCCCGGGTGGTTGGGAAAAAGAGACCCAGTACTTC
cdr3_aa: CASSPGGWEKETQYF
d_call: .
j_call: TRBJ2-5
clone_size: .
v_call: TRBV5-1

cdr3_nt: TGTGCCAGCAGCTGGATCTCTAGCACAGATACGCAGTATTTT
cdr3_aa: CASSWISSTDTQYF
d_call: .
j_call: TRBJ2-3
clone_size: .
v_call: TRBV5-4

cdr3_nt: TGTGCCAGCAGTTCCGACCCGACCGCGGGTGGCTACACCTTC
cdr3_aa: CASSSDPTAGGYTF
d_call: .
j_call: TRBJ1-2
clone_size: .
v_call: TRBV6-5

cdr3_nt: TGCGCCAGCAGCCCCATGGACAGCATACCCTATGGCTACACCTTC
cdr3_aa: CASSPMDSIPYGYTF
d_call: .
j_call: TRBJ1-2
clone_size: .
v_call: TRBV4-3

cdr3_nt: TGTGCCAGTAGTATTTATGTTTATAGCAATCAGCCCCAGCATTTT
cdr3_aa: CASSIYVYSNQPQHF
d_call: .
j_call: TRBJ1-5
clone_size: once
v_call: TRBV19

cdr3_nt: TGTGCCAGCAGCTTAATGTACGGGACAGGGGGAAATTCACCCCTCCACTTT
cdr3_aa: CASSLMYGTGGNSPLHF
d_call: TRBD1
j_call: TRBJ1-6
clone_size: few
v_call: TRBV7-9

cdr3_nt: TGTGCCAGCAGCTTAGACGTAGGGGGGGGGCAAGAGACCCAGTACTTC
cdr3_aa: CASSLDVGGGQETQYF
d_call: .
j_call: TRBJ2-5
clone_size: .
v_call: TRBV11-2

cdr3_nt: TGTGCCAGCAGTTTAAAGGCGGAGGGCTATGGCTACACCTTC
cdr3_aa: CASSLKAEGYGYTF
d_call: .
j_call: TRBJ1-2
clone_size: .
v_call: TRBV27

cdr3_nt: TGTGCCAGCAGCTCCGACAGGGTCTATAATTCACCCCTCCACTTT
cdr3_aa: CASSSDRVYNSPLHF
d_call: TRBD1
j_call: TRBJ1-6
clone_size: .
v_call: TRBV7-2

cdr3_nt: TGTGCCAGCAGCGCACAGCCCTCAAACAGGGGGTACAATGAGCAGTTCTTC
cdr3_aa: CASSAQPSNRGYNEQFF
d_call: TRBD1
j_call: TRBJ2-1
clone_size: .
v_call: TRBV13

cdr3_nt: TGTGCCAGCAAAATAACAGGGATTTCAGACACCGGGGAGCTGTTTTTT
cdr3_aa: CASKITGISDTGELFF
d_call: .
j_call: TRBJ2-2
clone_size: .
v_call: TRBV28

cdr3_nt: TGTGCCAGCAGCCGACAGGGCGGGGAGACCCAGTACTTC
cdr3_aa: CASSRQGGETQYF
d_call: TRBD1
j_call: TRBJ2-5
clone_size: once
v_call: TRBV7-7

cdr3_nt: TGTGCCAGCAGCTTAGTGGCGGAGACCCAGTACTTC
cdr3_aa: CASSLVAETQYF
d_call: .
j_call: TRBJ2-5
clone_size: .
v_call: TRBV7-9

cdr3_nt: TGTGCCAGCACCCGATGGGGGGGTGATCTTAATTCACCCCTCCACTTT
cdr3_aa: CASTRWGGDLNSPLHF
d_call: .
j_call: TRBJ1-6
clone_size: once
v_call: TRBV28